The present T cell receptor beta chain was sequenced within a study of OX40 agonist ivuxolimab in advanced cancers. Study details: Recorded diagnoses for dose-escalation patients were hepatocellular carcinoma, melanoma, renal cell or head and neck cancer. Notes on the study in general: Both CD4+ and CD8+ T cell populations in blood had undergone clonal expansion by week 6 at 0.1 to 3.0 mg/kg. On average, CD8+ T cells showed a greater number of expanded clones than CD4+.

The sampling schedule covered blood at baseline, cycle 4 day 1, and cycle 7 day 1. Remarks on this clone: The target antigen is unknown.

After removal of 0 bases from V and 1 base from J, the junction contained 12 bases not matched to a gene. The CDR3 runs 18 residues. Germline assignment: CDR1 SGDLS and CDR2 YYNGEE. The repertoire was sequenced with immunoSEQ multiplex PCR; TCRdb's copy has only in-frame clones and lacks some. Of more than 70,000 clones in the sample, roughly 93% are singletons; the top ten hold 0.33%. The sequencing here drew on CD4+ or CD8+ T cells sorted from blood, taken in a trial of the OX40 agonist ivuxolimab. This TCR came from an adult with an advanced solid tumor such as melanoma, head and neck, liver or kidney cancer. The chain has TRBV9 and TRBJ2-5; 7 bases fit TRBD2. The CDR3 DNA sequence: TGTGCCAGCAGCGTAGGAGGTCGGGCTAGCGGAACCCAAGAGACCCAGTACTTC. This gives the protein CASSVGGRASGTQETQYF. The entire variable domain, with the rest obtained from reference TRBV9 and TRBJ2-5, is as follows: DSGVTQTPKHLITATGQRVTLRCSPRSGDLSVYWYQQSLDQGLQFLIQYYNGEERAKGNILERFSAQQFPDLHSELNLSSLELGDSALYFCASSVGGRASGTQETQYFGPGTRLLVL.